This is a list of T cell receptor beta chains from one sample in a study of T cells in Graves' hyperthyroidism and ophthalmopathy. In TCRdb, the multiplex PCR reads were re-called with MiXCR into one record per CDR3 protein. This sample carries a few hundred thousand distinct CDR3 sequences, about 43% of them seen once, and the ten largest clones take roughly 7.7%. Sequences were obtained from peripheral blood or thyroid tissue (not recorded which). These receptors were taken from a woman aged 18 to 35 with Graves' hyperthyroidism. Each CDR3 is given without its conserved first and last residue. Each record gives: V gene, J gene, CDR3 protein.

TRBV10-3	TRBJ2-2	AISGHTGELF
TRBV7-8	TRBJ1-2	ASSPTGTGVSGYT
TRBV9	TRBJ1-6	ASSVKQGRSPLH
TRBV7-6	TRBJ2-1	ASSLAGPSGSRDEQF
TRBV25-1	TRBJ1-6	ASSERGLPPLH
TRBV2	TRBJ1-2	ASSSGEDRGGYT
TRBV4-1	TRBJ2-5	ASRQDAEEETQY
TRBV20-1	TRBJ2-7	SGETGQGHEQY
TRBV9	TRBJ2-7	ASSTYSGSSYEQY
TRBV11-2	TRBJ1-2	ASSHEGPYGYT
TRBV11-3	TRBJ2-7	ASSPGLAGIFYEQY
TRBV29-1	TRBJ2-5	SAEPGMGVRY
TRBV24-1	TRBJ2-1	ATSDLGLAGGNEQF
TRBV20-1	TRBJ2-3	SAGRMGSRNTQY
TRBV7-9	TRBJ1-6	ASSLGDSYNSPLH
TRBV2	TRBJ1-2	ASSDMGQYGYGYT
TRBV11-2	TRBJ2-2	ASSRLAVNTGELS
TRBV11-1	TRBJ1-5	ASSLGTEPQH
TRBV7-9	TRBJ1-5	ASSHGYRGRNQPQH
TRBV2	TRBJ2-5	ASSEAAAGRQETQY
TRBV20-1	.	SARGTGGGGEQF
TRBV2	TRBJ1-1	ASIGRDPQNTEAF
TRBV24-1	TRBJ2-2	ATSDQDRINTGELF
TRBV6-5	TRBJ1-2	ASRPLQGTGYGYT
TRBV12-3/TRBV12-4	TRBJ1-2	ASSFTPRGYT
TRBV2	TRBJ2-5	ASSTGTSGFNRRETQY
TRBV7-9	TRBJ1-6	ASSLTSGGTYSPLH
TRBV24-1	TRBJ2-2	ATSDTSVTNTGELF
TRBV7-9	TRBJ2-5	ASRPQRRETQY
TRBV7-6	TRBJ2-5	ASSSWPKGDGETQY
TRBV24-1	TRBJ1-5	ATSDPRGGDGNQPQH
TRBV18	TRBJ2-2	ASDREANTGELF
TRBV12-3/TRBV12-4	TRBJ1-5	ASSSRTSGRNQPQH
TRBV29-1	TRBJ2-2	SVRILYLNTGELF
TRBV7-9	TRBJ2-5	ASSSQLAVSWTQY
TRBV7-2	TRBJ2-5	ASSLNPSGRETQY
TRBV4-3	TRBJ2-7	ASSQEVGEAYEQY
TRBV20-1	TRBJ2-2	SAPGEGTGELF
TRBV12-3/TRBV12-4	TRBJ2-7	ASSRTSGRNSYEQY
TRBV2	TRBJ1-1	ASSRTGGKGNTEAF
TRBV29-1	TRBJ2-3	SVGIQREGPDTQY
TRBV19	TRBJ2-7	ASRTTGTGKREQY
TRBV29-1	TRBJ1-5	SVEGGDRAQH
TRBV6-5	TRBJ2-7	ASSYAASGSYEQY
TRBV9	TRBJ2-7	ASSVGGKGSYEQY
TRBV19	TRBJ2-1	ASSIGQYNEQF
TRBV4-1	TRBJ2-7	ASSQDGGGSYEQY
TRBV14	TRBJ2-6	ASSPTGVGANVLT
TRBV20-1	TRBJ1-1	SGVEGVNTEAF